This TCR beta chain comes out of a study of technical replicates of blood from a handful of donors. Libraries were prepared by immunoSEQ multiplex PCR; TCRdb keeps only in-frame clonotypes and omits some of them. The sample consists of roughly 70,000 clones, 85% to 95% of them appearing once. Specimen: T cells isolated from PBMCs. The clonotype originates from a human donor in good health.

CDR3 nucleotides: TGTGCCAGCACCTCGGGACTAGCATATGATACGCAGTATTTT. The encoded protein is CASTSGLAYDTQYF. This chain connects TRBV7-3 to TRBJ2-3; 9 bases are shared with TRBD2. V was clipped by 7 bases and J by 6 bases; unmatched bases: 8. CDR3 size: 14 residues. The germline CDR1 and CDR2 sequences are SGHTA and FQGTGA. The variable domain in full, completed from reference TRBV7-3 and TRBJ2-3, reads GAGVSQTPSNKVTEKGKYVELRCDPISGHTALYWYRQSLGQGPEFLIYFQGTGAADDSGLPNDRFFAVRPEGSVSTLKIQRTERGDSAVYLCASTSGLAYDTQYFGPGTRLTVL.